The text below deals with one T cell receptor (beta chain). Its antigen is unidentified. Profiled with immunoSEQ multiplex PCR; TCRdb holds only in-frame clones, not every one. The top ten clones hold about 1.1% of a sample with 94,000 or so clones, 84% of them seen once. The data stem from a study of OX40 agonist ivuxolimab in advanced cancers. For the study at large: Averaging 60 years in age, with a range of about 20 to 90, the cohort was around 85% male. Under the entry rules, prior anti-PD-1, anti-PD-L1 or anti-CTLA-4 therapy was allowed, and 40% had some.

Any history of autoimmune disease or systemic immunosuppression disqualified patients. Study observations and caveats: Mean expanded clone counts were higher in CD8+ than CD4+ T cells.

J lost 3 bases, V lost 7 bases, and 7 bases had no gene match. CDR1 and CDR2 (germline): MNHEY, SVGAGI. This CDR3 has 15 residues. This TCR was sampled from an adult with an advanced solid tumor such as melanoma, head and neck, liver or kidney cancer. This chain uses TRBV6-5 with TRBJ2-1; 9 bases align to TRBD1. The input for sequencing was CD4+ or CD8+ T cells sorted from blood, taken in a trial of the OX40 agonist ivuxolimab. The CDR3 here is CASTRDRDYYNEQFF. The CDR3 nucleotides are TGTGCCAGCACTAGGGACAGGGATTACTACAATGAGCAGTTCTTC.